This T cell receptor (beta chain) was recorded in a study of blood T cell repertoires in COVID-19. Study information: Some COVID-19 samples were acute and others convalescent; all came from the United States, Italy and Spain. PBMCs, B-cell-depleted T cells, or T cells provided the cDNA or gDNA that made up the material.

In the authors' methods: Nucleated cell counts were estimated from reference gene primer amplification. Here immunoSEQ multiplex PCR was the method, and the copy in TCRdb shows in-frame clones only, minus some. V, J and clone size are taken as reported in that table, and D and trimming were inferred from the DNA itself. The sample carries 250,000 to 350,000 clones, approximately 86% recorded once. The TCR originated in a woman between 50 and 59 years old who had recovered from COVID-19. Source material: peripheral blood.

In DNA form, the CDR3 reads TGCGCCAGCAGCCTGCGGTCCCGACAGGGTGAAAAACTGTTTTTT. Protein sequence: CASSLRSRQGEKLFF. The rearrangement links TRBV5-1 to TRBJ1-4; 7 bases agree with TRBD1. Germline V gene data show CDR1 as SGHRS and CDR2 as YFSETQ. The ends lost 4 bases at V and 7 bases at J; junction bases unmatched: 10. The CDR3 loop spans 15 amino acids. The whole variable domain, remainder taken from reference TRBV5-1 and TRBJ1-4, is KAGVTQTPRYLIKTRGQQVTLSCSPISGHRSVSWYQQTPGQGLQFLFEYFSETQRNKGNFPGRFSGRQFSNSRSEMNVSTLELGDSALYLCASSLRSRQGEKLFFGSGTQLSVL.